This T cell receptor (beta chain) was captured by sequencing in a study of siplizumab effects on memory and regulatory T cells. In regard to this clone: Antigen unknown.

Study results and caveats: Under siplizumab, alloreactive sequences traced to unstimulated CD4+ memory cells were significantly reduced.

V lost 4 bases and J lost 1; bases outside the gene matches: 10. CDR3 length: 16 amino acids. From germline, CDR1 is SGHRS and CDR2 YFSETQ. TCRdb's table, derived via immunoSEQ multiplex PCR, lists solely in-frame clones and lacks some. Of about 100,000 clones in the sample, about nine tenths are singletons; the top ten hold 9.5% to 15%. The source is a human donor in good health. The sequencing input was non-Treg CD4+ T cells sorted from blood. The gene calls are TRBV5-1 and TRBJ1-2; the match to TRBD1 covers 7 bases. In nucleotides, the CDR3 is TGCGCCAGCAGCCATGACCCGACAGGGAGTAACTATGGCTACACCTTC. It encodes CASSHDPTGSNYGYTF.